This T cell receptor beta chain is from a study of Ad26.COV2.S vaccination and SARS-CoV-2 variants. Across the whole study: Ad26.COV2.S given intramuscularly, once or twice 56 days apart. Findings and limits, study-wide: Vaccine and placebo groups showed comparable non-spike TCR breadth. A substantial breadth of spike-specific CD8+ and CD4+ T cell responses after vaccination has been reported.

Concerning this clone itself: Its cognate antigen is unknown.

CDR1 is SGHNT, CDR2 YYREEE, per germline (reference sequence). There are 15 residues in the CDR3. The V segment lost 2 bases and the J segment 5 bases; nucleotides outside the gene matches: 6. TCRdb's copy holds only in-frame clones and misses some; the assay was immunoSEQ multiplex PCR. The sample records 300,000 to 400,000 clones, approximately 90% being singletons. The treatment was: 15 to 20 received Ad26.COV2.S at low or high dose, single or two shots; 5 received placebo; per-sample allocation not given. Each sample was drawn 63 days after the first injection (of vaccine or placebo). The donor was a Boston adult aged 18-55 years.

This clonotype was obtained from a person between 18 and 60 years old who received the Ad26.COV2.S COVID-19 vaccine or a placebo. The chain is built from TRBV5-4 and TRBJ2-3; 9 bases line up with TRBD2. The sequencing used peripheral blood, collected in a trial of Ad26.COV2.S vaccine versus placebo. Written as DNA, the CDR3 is TGTGCCAGCAGCTTCGGCGGGGGGGAGGAAGATACGCAGTATTTT. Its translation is CASSFGGGEEDTQYF.